A selection of T cell receptor beta chains follows, all from one sample in a study of T cell repertoires in aging, cancer and after chemotherapy. One entry per CDR3 protein, called by TCRdb with MiXCR from the multiplex PCR reads. The top ten hold about 19% of the sample, which has 1,500 to 2,000 distinct CDR3 sequences, around 23% seen once. The material sequenced was blood. Receptor source: a human donor with a solid tumor. CDR3s include the opening cysteine and the closing phenylalanine or tryptophan. The order of the fields is V gene, D gene, clone size, J gene, CDR3 length, CDR3 protein. The D gene is left open where the match is weak. The size of a clone is reported for some rows only, either as once, few or many, or as a class for expanded clones.

V: TRBV27; D: TRBD2; size: large; J: TRBJ2-7; length: 14; CDR3: CASSVVAGLYEQYF
V: TRBV7-2; D: .; size: few; J: TRBJ2-7; length: 12; CDR3: CASSRDLYEQYF
V: TRBV23-1; D: .; size: .; J: TRBJ1-5; length: 19; CDR3: CASSQPDRDPVGSNQPQHF
V: TRBV6-5; D: TRBD1; size: large; J: TRBJ1-1; length: 15; CDR3: CASSPRTGWNTEAFF
V: TRBV5-1; D: .; size: .; J: TRBJ1-5; length: 13; CDR3: CTSSLGQSQPQHF
V: TRBV18; D: .; size: many; J: TRBJ2-1; length: 13; CDR3: CASSPSTLNEQFF
V: TRBV24-1; D: .; size: medium-sized; J: TRBJ2-2; length: 13; CDR3: CLGGPANTGELFF
V: TRBV6-2/TRBV6-3; D: .; size: medium-sized; J: TRBJ1-5; length: 18; CDR3: CASSLTSIRSYSNQPQHF
V: TRBV30; D: TRBD2; size: once; J: TRBJ2-1; length: 13; CDR3: CAWETSGSNEQFF
V: TRBV20-1; D: TRBD1; size: medium-sized; J: TRBJ2-5; length: 15; CDR3: CSARPGQIKKETQYF
V: TRBV27; D: .; size: medium-sized; J: TRBJ2-1; length: 16; CDR3: CASSTQAARYSNEQFF
V: TRBV10-1; D: .; size: few; J: TRBJ2-1; length: 13; CDR3: CASSESTSGEQFF
V: TRBV19; D: TRBD2; size: .; J: TRBJ2-2; length: 13; CDR3: CASGSGSIGELFF
V: TRBV20-1; D: TRBD2; size: .; J: TRBJ2-3; length: 17; CDR3: CSARERRTSGRTDTQYF
V: TRBV6-2/TRBV6-3; D: TRBD1; size: medium-sized; J: TRBJ2-3; length: 16; CDR3: CASTYQTGVNEDTQYF
V: TRBV12-3/TRBV12-4; D: .; size: large; J: TRBJ2-6; length: 12; CDR3: CASRDGANVLTF
V: TRBV4-2; D: .; size: .; J: TRBJ1-3; length: 15; CDR3: CASSQIRGLVNTIYF
V: TRBV29-1; D: .; size: large; J: TRBJ1-2; length: 14; CDR3: CSVERGVEDYGYTF
V: TRBV5-1; D: .; size: many; J: TRBJ1-1; length: 16; CDR3: CASSLATLGALTEAFF
V: TRBV28; D: .; size: few; J: TRBJ1-1; length: 13; CDR3: CASSLGRNTEAFF
V: TRBV5-6; D: .; size: .; J: TRBJ1-3; length: 15; CDR3: CASENTWSSGNTIYF
V: TRBV9; D: TRBD2; size: few; J: TRBJ2-7; length: 15; CDR3: CASSVALGLVSEQYF
V: TRBV5-6; D: .; size: .; J: TRBJ2-7; length: 14; CDR3: CASSWGAGSYEQYF
V: TRBV12-3/TRBV12-4; D: .; size: large; J: TRBJ1-2; length: 15; CDR3: CASTPPGPKGYGYTF
V: TRBV20-1; D: TRBD2; size: medium-sized; J: TRBJ2-1; length: 15; CDR3: CSAISGSVSYNEQFF
V: TRBV5-6; D: .; size: medium-sized; J: TRBJ2-7; length: 15; CDR3: CASSPYGVGSYEQYF
V: TRBV18; D: TRBD1; size: .; J: TRBJ1-5; length: 15; CDR3: CASSPGQGAERPQHF
V: TRBV6-1; D: .; size: large; J: TRBJ2-1; length: 12; CDR3: CASSEGWSEQFF
V: TRBV11-2; D: .; size: .; J: TRBJ2-3; length: 15; CDR3: CASQPGPLSTDTQYF
V: TRBV25-1; D: .; size: few; J: TRBJ1-1; length: 13; CDR3: CASRVLSWDEAFF
V: TRBV20-1; D: .; size: .; J: TRBJ1-1; length: 13; CDR3: CSARGTANTEAFF
V: TRBV6-5; D: TRBD2; size: once; J: TRBJ2-1; length: 22; CDR3: CASSHGQGREAIAGGNYNEQFF
V: TRBV29-1; D: .; size: large; J: TRBJ2-5; length: 12; CDR3: CSVEDGGETQYF
V: TRBV7-6; D: TRBD2; size: medium-sized; J: TRBJ2-2; length: 18; CDR3: CASSLKVAGGPTTGELFF
V: TRBV5-6; D: .; size: medium-sized; J: TRBJ1-2; length: 15; CDR3: CASSPVGGTNYGYTF
V: TRBV7-2; D: .; size: few; J: TRBJ1-1; length: 14; CDR3: CASSSWEPNTEAFF
V: TRBV27; D: .; size: large; J: TRBJ1-5; length: 12; CDR3: CANSEPDQPQHF
V: TRBV25-1; D: TRBD2; size: .; J: TRBJ2-3; length: 15; CDR3: CASSATSGSTDTQYF
V: TRBV20-1; D: TRBD2; size: few; J: TRBJ2-7; length: 13; CDR3: CSARREGSKEQYF
V: TRBV6-5; D: TRBD1; size: medium-sized; J: TRBJ1-5; length: 13; CDR3: CASRGGSNQPQHF
V: TRBV30; D: .; size: medium-sized; J: TRBJ2-5; length: 14; CDR3: CACKGRTGRETQYF
V: TRBV6-5; D: .; size: large; J: TRBJ2-2; length: 13; CDR3: CASSGLEGGELFF
V: TRBV7-2; D: TRBD1; size: few; J: TRBJ1-1; length: 12; CDR3: CASSLEDRRSRF
V: TRBV27; D: .; size: medium-sized; J: TRBJ1-2; length: 15; CDR3: CASTPRGRNNYGYTF
V: TRBV6-5; D: .; size: medium-sized; J: TRBJ1-6; length: 14; CDR3: CASTPGIGGSPLHF
V: TRBV19; D: .; size: medium-sized; J: TRBJ1-5; length: 14; CDR3: CASRRESVRQPQHF
V: TRBV12-3/TRBV12-4; D: .; size: .; J: TRBJ2-3; length: 14; CDR3: CASSPPSSTDTQYF
V: TRBV19; D: .; size: medium-sized; J: TRBJ2-1; length: 15; CDR3: CASSIGADSYNEQFF
V: TRBV25-1; D: TRBD2; size: .; J: TRBJ2-5; length: 16; CDR3: CASSAGLARYQETQYF
V: TRBV18; D: .; size: few; J: TRBJ2-2; length: 15; CDR3: CASSPSGGNTGELFF
V: TRBV15; D: TRBD2; size: medium-sized; J: TRBJ2-1; length: 14; CDR3: CATSSGEGNNEQFF
V: TRBV20-1; D: .; size: medium-sized; J: TRBJ2-1; length: 10; CDR3: CSALGGGQFF
V: TRBV6-5; D: TRBD1; size: .; J: TRBJ2-1; length: 16; CDR3: CASSSTGTGVYNEQFF
V: TRBV29-1; D: TRBD1; size: large; J: TRBJ2-2; length: 14; CDR3: CSARADRRTGELFF
V: TRBV20-1; D: .; size: medium-sized; J: TRBJ2-7; length: 14; CDR3: CSARDRLGSYEQYF
V: TRBV20-1; D: .; size: large; J: TRBJ2-7; length: 13; CDR3: CSASGHDAYEQYF
V: TRBV10-3; D: .; size: many; J: TRBJ2-4; length: 14; CDR3: CASATTAPENVQYF
V: TRBV19; D: TRBD2; size: .; J: TRBJ2-1; length: 15; CDR3: CASGQTSGSFNEQFF
V: TRBV4-2; D: .; size: few; J: TRBJ1-1; length: 14; CDR3: CASSSYGTRWEAFF